This is a list of T cell receptor beta chains from one sample in a study of STAT3 mutations in large granular lymphocyte leukemia. The protocol was immunoSEQ multiplex PCR, while the TCRdb copy is restricted to in-frame clones and leaves out a portion. The sample consists of under 400 clones, approximately 40% of them appearing once. Sequenced input: peripheral blood mononuclear cells. The origin of the receptors is a man between 60 and 75 years old with T-cell large granular lymphocyte leukemia. Some clones in this sample may be carry-over from other donors' samples. The CDR3 runs from the conserved cysteine through the conserved F or W. The order of the fields is V gene, clone size, J gene, D gene, CDR3 length, CDR3 protein, CDR3 DNA. The D gene is left open where the match is weak. Size is omitted from some rows. Given values are once, few, many or a class for expanded clones.

TRBV7-3	few	TRBJ1-6	.	14	CASSSTGAQSPLHF	TGTGCCAGCAGCTCGACAGGTGCTCAATCACCCCTCCACTTT
TRBV18	large	TRBJ1-1	.	14	CASSPGGGGGEAFF	TGTGCCAGCTCACCCGGCGGGGGCGGTGGTGAAGCTTTCTTT
TRBV5-1	once	TRBJ1-2	.	14	CASRSRSGDYGYTF	TGCGCCAGCAGGTCCCGCTCAGGGGACTATGGCTACACCTTC
TRBV9	.	TRBJ1-1	.	17	CASSASIGTGGGTEAFF	TGTGCCAGCAGCGCCTCCATTGGGACTGGGGGAGGGACTGAAGCTTTCTTT
TRBV7-9	medium-sized	TRBJ2-5	TRBD1	15	CASSWDRGNVETQYF	TGTGCCAGCAGCTGGGACAGGGGGAATGTTGAGACCCAGTACTTC
TRBV4-2	few	TRBJ2-5	.	13	CASSQGMRETQYF	TGTGCCAGCAGCCAAGGAATGCGAGAGACCCAGTACTTC
TRBV14	.	TRBJ2-7	TRBD1	14	CASSPDRVSHEQYF	TGTGCCAGCAGCCCGGACAGGGTTTCCCACGAGCAGTACTTC
TRBV28	.	TRBJ1-1	.	14	CASSFWRQGTEAFF	TGTGCCAGCAGTTTTTGGAGGCAGGGGACTGAAGCTTTCTTT
TRBV10-3	few	TRBJ1-2	TRBD1	13	CAISAYETGGRTF	TGTGCCATCAGTGCGTACGAGACAGGGGGCCGGACCTTC
TRBV18	.	TRBJ2-4	.	16	CASSRRGRQAGDIQYF	TGTGCCAGCTCACGAAGAGGCCGTCAGGCAGGGGACATTCAGTACTTC
TRBV5-4	large	TRBJ2-3	TRBD2	16	CASSPGTSGVGGVQYF	TGTGCCAGCAGCCCAGGGACTAGCGGGGTCGGGGGTGTGCAGTATTTT
TRBV7-9	few	TRBJ1-2	.	15	CASSLEVGDHYGYTF	TGTGCCAGCAGCTTAGAAGTAGGGGATCACTATGGCTACACCTTC
TRBV5-3	.	TRBJ2-5	.	14	CARSLVTNQETQYF	TGTGCCAGAAGCTTGGTAACGAACCAAGAGACCCAGTACTTC
TRBV7-9	.	TRBJ2-7	TRBD2	15	CASTPPGGDPYEQYF	TGTGCCAGCACCCCTCCGGGAGGGGATCCCTACGAGCAGTACTTC
TRBV4-3	large	TRBJ1-2	.	14	CASSQETGLYGYTF	TGCGCCAGCAGCCAAGAGACAGGATTATATGGCTACACCTTC
TRBV25-1	.	TRBJ1-4	.	17	CASSLTTGFPANEKLFF	TGTGCCAGCAGTTTAACCACAGGGTTTCCAGCTAATGAAAAACTGTTTTTT
TRBV4-3	few	TRBJ1-2	.	16	CASSQGRGMRTYGYTF	TGCGCCAGCAGCCAAGGGAGGGGGATGAGAACTTATGGCTACACCTTC
TRBV28	few	TRBJ1-5	.	15	CASSLHLYSNQPQHF	TGTGCCAGCAGTCTACACCTTTATAGCAATCAGCCCCAGCATTTT
TRBV30	.	TRBJ1-5	.	14	CAWSVGAGDQPQHF	TGTGCCTGGAGTGTGGGGGCTGGGGATCAGCCCCAGCATTTT
TRBV5-4	.	TRBJ2-7	.	12	CASSLSDGEQYF	TGTGCCAGCAGCTTGAGTGATGGCGAGCAGTACTTC
TRBV27	medium-sized	TRBJ2-7	TRBD2	14	CASSRWGGTHEQYF	TGTGCCAGCTCCCGATGGGGGGGAACTCACGAGCAGTACTTC
TRBV6-5	few	TRBJ2-7	TRBD2	15	CASSRTSGGSFEQYF	TGTGCCAGCAGTCGAACGAGCGGGGGCAGTTTCGAGCAGTACTTC
TRBV5-6	.	TRBJ1-2	TRBD1	14	CASSSSGTDYGYTF	TGTGCCAGCAGCTCGTCCGGGACAGACTATGGCTACACCTTC
TRBV25-1	few	TRBJ2-1	.	14	CASSSTGTYNEQFF	TGTGCCAGCAGCTCAACCGGGACTTACAATGAGCAGTTCTTC
TRBV11-2	.	TRBJ1-1	.	14	CASSLIRKNTEAFF	TGTGCCAGCAGCTTGATCAGGAAGAACACTGAAGCTTTCTTT
TRBV18	.	TRBJ1-4	.	16	CASSPPGGSQGEKLFF	TGTGCCAGCTCACCACCGGGCGGCAGTCAAGGTGAAAAACTGTTTTTT
TRBV27	few	TRBJ1-6	.	16	CASSPLVHRGGSPLHF	TGTGCCAGCAGTCCACTTGTACACCGAGGGGGTTCACCCCTCCACTTT
TRBV5-1	medium-sized	TRBJ2-7	TRBD1	15	CASSLAWTGAYEQYF	TGCGCCAGCAGCTTGGCGTGGACAGGGGCCTACGAGCAGTACTTC
TRBV10-3	.	TRBJ1-5	TRBD1	14	CAISVGQDNQPQHF	TGTGCCATCAGTGTGGGACAGGACAATCAGCCCCAGCATTTT
TRBV7-9	hyperexpanded	TRBJ2-5	TRBD1	14	CASSLTNRGETQYF	TGTGCCAGCAGCTTAACGAACAGGGGAGAGACCCAGTACTTC
TRBV27	few	TRBJ1-6	.	13	CASSLQPGSPLHF	TGTGCCAGCAGCTTACAACCGGGTTCACCCCTCCACTTT
TRBV18	large	TRBJ1-2	TRBD1	15	CASSPGTVSNYGYTF	TGTGCCAGCTCACCCGGGACAGTATCTAACTATGGCTACACCTTC
TRBV6-5	.	TRBJ2-7	.	14	CASSYQDGHYEQYF	TGTGCCAGCAGTTACCAGGACGGTCACTACGAGCAGTACTTC
TRBV5-1	.	TRBJ1-6	TRBD1	18	CASSDEDRASTHNSPLHF	TGCGCCAGCAGCGATGAAGACAGGGCAAGCACACATAATTCACCCCTCCACTTT
TRBV5-1	medium-sized	TRBJ2-5	TRBD2	14	CASSAGLAQETQYF	TGCGCCAGCAGCGCCGGACTAGCCCAAGAGACCCAGTACTTC
TRBV7-9	.	TRBJ2-7	.	14	CASSLVGANYEQYF	TGTGCCAGCAGCTTAGTCGGGGCCAACTACGAGCAGTACTTC
TRBV5-1	.	TRBJ2-7	.	14	CASSLALGGYEQYF	TGCGCCAGCAGCTTGGCCCTAGGGGGCTACGAGCAGTACTTC
TRBV6-5	.	TRBJ1-1	.	15	CASSYSKGGNTEAFF	TGTGCCAGCAGTTACTCGAAAGGGGGGAACACTGAAGCTTTCTTT
TRBV6-5	.	TRBJ2-5	.	15	CASSFSSLAIETQYF	TGTGCCAGCAGTTTCTCTTCCCTAGCGATAGAGACCCAGTACTTC
TRBV30	.	TRBJ1-3	TRBD1	16	CAWSDTGGYAGNTIYF	TGTGCCTGGAGCGATACAGGGGGGTATGCTGGAAACACCATATATTTT
TRBV5-6	medium-sized	TRBJ2-7	.	14	CASSLGGDTYEQYF	TGTGCCAGCAGCTTGGGAGGGGACACCTACGAGCAGTACTTC
TRBV2	hyperexpanded	TRBJ2-5	TRBD1	14	CASIDRVLLETQYF	TGTGCCAGCATAGACAGGGTGCTGTTGGAGACCCAGTACTTC
TRBV5-1	few	TRBJ2-2	.	13	CASSLPDTGELFF	TGCGCCAGCAGCCTCCCGGACACCGGGGAGCTGTTTTTT
TRBV6-5	medium-sized	TRBJ1-1	.	14	CASSYRTENTEAFF	TGTGCCAGCAGTTACCGAACGGAAAACACTGAAGCTTTCTTT
TRBV5-1	few	TRBJ2-2	.	14	CASSFGPSGRELFF	TGCGCCAGCAGCTTTGGACCTAGTGGCCGGGAGCTGTTTTTT
TRBV23-1	.	TRBJ2-7	.	17	CASSQLVRYTRGYEQYF	TGCGCCAGCAGTCAGTTAGTTCGGTATACTCGAGGGTACGAGCAGTACTTC
TRBV7-8	large	TRBJ2-1	.	11	CASSRGNEQFF	TGTGCCAGCAGTAGAGGGAATGAGCAGTTCTTC
TRBV4-1	.	TRBJ1-5	.	15	CASSQERRSNQPQHF	TGCGCCAGCAGCCAAGAAAGGAGATCAAATCAGCCCCAGCATTTT
TRBV5-1	.	TRBJ2-5	TRBD2	14	CASSQGLAEETQYF	TGCGCCAGCAGCCAAGGACTAGCGGAAGAGACCCAGTACTTC
TRBV9	few	TRBJ1-1	.	13	CASSVDGGPEAFF	TGTGCCAGCAGCGTAGACGGGGGGCCTGAAGCTTTCTTT
TRBV5-4	.	TRBJ1-4	TRBD1	15	CASSEDREDGEKLFF	TGTGCCAGCAGCGAGGACAGGGAAGATGGTGAAAAACTGTTTTTT
TRBV5-4	few	TRBJ1-1	TRBD1	15	CASSLGTYRGTEAFF	TGTGCCAGCAGCTTGGGGACCTACAGGGGCACTGAAGCTTTCTTT
TRBV7-9	.	TRBJ2-7	TRBD1	14	CASTVGQGPHEQYF	TGTGCCAGCACCGTAGGACAGGGGCCCCACGAGCAGTACTTC
TRBV27	large	TRBJ1-5	TRBD1	15	CASSDSGTGLQPQHF	TGTGCCAGCAGTGACTCCGGGACAGGGCTTCAGCCCCAGCATTTT